The clone carrying this T cell receptor beta chain was detected only a few times. This sample was taken from a study of T-cell reconstitution after alpha-beta-depleted transplantation in children. Unique molecular identifiers were used to barcode this TCRbeta library. TCRdb redid the calling of the PCR reads with MiXCR, one entry per CDR3 protein. Of a few hundred thousand distinct CDR3 sequences listed, approximately 10% are singletons. The CDR3 contains 14 residues. With 5 bases clipped from V and 6 bases from J, the junction kept 6 bases outside the gene matches. Per germline, CDR1 MDHEN and CDR2 SYDVKM.

The sample here was PBMCs from the stem cell graft donor, taken from the stem cell graft. The TCR originated in a human donor who donated a stem cell graft to a child with acute lymphoblastic leukemia. This chain links TRBV28 with TRBJ1-5, with 8 bases identical to TRBD1. CDR3 DNA: TGTGCCAGCAGTGACGACAGGGGATTTCAGCCCCAGCATTTT. It is translated as CASSDDRGFQPQHF. The whole variable domain, remainder taken from reference TRBV28 and TRBJ1-5, is DVKVTQSSRYLVKRTGEKVFLECVQDMDHENMFWYRQDPGLGLRLIYFSYDVKMKEKGDIPEGYSVSREKKERFSLILESASTNQTSMYLCASSDDRGFQPQHFGDGTRLSIL.